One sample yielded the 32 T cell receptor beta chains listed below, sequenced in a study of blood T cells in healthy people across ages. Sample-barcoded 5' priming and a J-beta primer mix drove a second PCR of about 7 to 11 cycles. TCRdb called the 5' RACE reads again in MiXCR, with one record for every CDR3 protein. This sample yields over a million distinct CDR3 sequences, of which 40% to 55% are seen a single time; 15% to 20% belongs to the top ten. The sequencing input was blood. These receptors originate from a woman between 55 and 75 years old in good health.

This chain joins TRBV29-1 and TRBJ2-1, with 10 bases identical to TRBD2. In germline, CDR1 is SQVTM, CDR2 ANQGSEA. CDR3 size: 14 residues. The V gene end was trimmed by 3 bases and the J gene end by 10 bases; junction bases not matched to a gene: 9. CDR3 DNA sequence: TGCAGCGTTGAGCTCCTAGCGGGGGTACAGGAGCAGTTCTTC. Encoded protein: CSVELLAGVQEQFF.

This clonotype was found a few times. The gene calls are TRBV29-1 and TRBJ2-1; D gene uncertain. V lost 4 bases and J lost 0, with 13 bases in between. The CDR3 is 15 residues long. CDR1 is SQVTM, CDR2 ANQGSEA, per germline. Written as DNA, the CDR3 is TGCAGCGTTGTACCGACGTCGCACTCCTACAATGAGCAGTTCTTC. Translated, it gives CSVVPTSHSYNEQFF.

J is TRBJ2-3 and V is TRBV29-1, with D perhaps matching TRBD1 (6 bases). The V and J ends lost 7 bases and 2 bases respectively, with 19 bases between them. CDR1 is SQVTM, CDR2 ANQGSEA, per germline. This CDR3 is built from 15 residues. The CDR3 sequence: CSAKRQVHFTDTQYF. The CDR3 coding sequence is TGCAGCGCTAAAAGACAGGTTCATTTCACAGATACGCAGTATTTT.

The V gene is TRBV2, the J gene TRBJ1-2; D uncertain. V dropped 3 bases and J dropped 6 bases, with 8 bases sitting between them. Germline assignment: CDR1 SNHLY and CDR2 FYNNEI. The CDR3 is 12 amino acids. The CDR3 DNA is TGTGCCAGCAGTGATTCGTCGGATGGCTACACCTTC. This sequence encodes CASSDSSDGYTF.

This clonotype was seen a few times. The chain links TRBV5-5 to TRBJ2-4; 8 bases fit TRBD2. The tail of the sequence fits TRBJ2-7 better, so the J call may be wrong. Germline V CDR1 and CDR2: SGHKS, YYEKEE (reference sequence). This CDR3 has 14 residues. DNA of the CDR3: TGTGCCAGTTACTTAGCGGCGGGAGGAAACGAGCAGTACTTC. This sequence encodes CASYLAAGGNEQYF.

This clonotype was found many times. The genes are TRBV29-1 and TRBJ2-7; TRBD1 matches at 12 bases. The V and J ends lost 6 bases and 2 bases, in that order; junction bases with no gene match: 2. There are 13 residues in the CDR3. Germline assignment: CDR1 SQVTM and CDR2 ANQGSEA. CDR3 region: CSVGTGGTYEQYF. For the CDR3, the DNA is TGCAGCGTAGGGACAGGGGGCACCTACGAGCAGTACTTC.

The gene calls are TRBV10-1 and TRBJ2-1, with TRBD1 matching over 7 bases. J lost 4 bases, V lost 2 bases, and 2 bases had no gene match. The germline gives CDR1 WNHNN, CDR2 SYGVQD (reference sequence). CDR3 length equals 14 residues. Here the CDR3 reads CASSEPGQYNEQFF. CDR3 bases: TGCGCCAGCAGTGAGCCGGGACAGTACAATGAGCAGTTCTTC.

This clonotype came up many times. The CDR3 DNA reads as TGCAGCGTTGGGGCGACAGATACGCAGTATTTT. It yields the protein CSVGATDTQYF. The chain employs TRBV29-1 and TRBJ2-3; D gene uncertain. The ends were cut back, 4 bases at V and 3 bases at J, with 5 bases in the middle. The CDR3 loop spans 11 amino acids. Germline CDR1 reads SQVTM; CDR2 reads ANQGSEA.

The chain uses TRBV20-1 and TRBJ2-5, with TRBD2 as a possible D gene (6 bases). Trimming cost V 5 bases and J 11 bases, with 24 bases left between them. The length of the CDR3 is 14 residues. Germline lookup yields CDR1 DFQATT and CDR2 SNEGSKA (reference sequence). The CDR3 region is CSAVPAGSYNEQYF. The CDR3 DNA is TGCAGTGCTGTCCCAGCGGGTTCCTACAATGAGCAGTACTTC.

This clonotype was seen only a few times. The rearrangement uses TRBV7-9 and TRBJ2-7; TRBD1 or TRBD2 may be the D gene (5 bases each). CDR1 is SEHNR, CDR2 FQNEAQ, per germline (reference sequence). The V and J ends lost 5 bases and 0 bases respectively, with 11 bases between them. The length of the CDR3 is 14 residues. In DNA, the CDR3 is TGTGCCAGCAGCATGGGGGAGATCTCCTACGAGCAGTACTTC. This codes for CASSMGEISYEQYF.

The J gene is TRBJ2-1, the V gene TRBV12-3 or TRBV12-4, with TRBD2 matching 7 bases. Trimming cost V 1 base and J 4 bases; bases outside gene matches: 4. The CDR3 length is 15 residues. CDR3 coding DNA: TGTGCCAGCAGTTTAGTGGGAGGGGTTTACAATGAGCAGTTCTTC. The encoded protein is CASSLVGGVYNEQFF.

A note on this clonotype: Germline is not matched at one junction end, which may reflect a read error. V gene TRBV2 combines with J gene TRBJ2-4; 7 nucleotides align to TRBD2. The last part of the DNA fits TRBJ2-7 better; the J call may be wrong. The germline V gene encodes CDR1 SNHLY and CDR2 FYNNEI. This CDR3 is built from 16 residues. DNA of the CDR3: TGTGTCAGCGGTGGGTCGTTCGAGCGGGATGGCTACGAGCAGTACTTC. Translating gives CVSGGSFERDGYEQYF.

The CDR3: CAWTRGGSPLHF. The CDR3 nucleotides are TGTGCCTGGACCAGAGGCGGTTCACCCCTCCACTTT. The chain uses TRBV30 and TRBJ1-6; D is ambiguous. Trimming cost V 4 bases and J 9 bases, with 10 bases left between them. CDR3 size: 12 residues. The germline CDR1 and CDR2 sequences are GTSNPN and SVGIG (reference sequence).

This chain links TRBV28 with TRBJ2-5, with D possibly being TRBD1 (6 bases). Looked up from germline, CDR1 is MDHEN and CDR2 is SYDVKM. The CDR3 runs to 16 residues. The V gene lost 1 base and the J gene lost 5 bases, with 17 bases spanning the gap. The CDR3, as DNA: TGTGCCAGCAGTTTATCGGGCAGGGGATCGCGGGAGACCCAGTACTTC. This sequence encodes CASSLSGRGSRETQYF.

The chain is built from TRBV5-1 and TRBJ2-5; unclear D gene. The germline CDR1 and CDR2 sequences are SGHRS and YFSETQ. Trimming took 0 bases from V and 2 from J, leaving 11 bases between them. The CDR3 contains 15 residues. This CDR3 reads CASSLEASTQETQYF. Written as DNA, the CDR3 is TGCGCCAGCAGCTTGGAGGCTAGTACTCAAGAGACCCAGTACTTC.

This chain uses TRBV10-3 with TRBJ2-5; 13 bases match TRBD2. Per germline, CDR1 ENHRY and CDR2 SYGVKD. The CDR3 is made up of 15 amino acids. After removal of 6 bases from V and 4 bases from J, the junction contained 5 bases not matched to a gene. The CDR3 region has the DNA TGTGCCATCAGGGGGACTAGCGGGATTCGAGAGACCCAGTACTTC. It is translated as CAIRGTSGIRETQYF.

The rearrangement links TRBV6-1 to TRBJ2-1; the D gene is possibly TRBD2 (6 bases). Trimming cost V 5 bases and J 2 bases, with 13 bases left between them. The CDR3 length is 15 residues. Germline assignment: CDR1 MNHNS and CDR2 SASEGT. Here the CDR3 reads CASSSRGGPYNEQFF. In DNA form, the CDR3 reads TGTGCCAGCAGTAGCCGGGGAGGACCCTACAATGAGCAGTTCTTC.

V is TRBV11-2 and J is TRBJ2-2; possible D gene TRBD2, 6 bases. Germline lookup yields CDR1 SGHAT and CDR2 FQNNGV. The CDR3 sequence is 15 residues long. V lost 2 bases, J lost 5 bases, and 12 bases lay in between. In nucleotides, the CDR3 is TGTGCCAGCAGCTTACGGGAGTTGGGAACCGGGGAGCTGTTTTTT. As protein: CASSLRELGTGELFF.

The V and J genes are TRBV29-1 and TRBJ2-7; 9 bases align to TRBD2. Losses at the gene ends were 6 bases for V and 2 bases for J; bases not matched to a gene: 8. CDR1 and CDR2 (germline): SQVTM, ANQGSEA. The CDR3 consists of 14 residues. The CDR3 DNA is TGCAGCGTCCTCTATAGCGGGGGCCCCTACGAGCAGTACTTC. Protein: CSVLYSGGPYEQYF.

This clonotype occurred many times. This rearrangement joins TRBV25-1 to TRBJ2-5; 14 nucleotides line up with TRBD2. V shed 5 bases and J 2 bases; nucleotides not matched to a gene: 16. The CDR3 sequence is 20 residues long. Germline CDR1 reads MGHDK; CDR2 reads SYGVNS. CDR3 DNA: TGTGCCAGCAGTCCTTATCCCGGACTAGCGGGAGGTTCCTCTCAAGAGACCCAGTACTTC. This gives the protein CASSPYPGLAGGSSQETQYF.

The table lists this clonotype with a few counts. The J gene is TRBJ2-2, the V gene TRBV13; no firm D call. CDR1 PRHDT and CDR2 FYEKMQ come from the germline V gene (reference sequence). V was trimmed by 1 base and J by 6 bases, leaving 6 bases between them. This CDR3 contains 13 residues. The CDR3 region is CASSLVEAGELFF. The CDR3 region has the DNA TGTGCCAGCAGCTTAGTCGAGGCCGGGGAGCTGTTTTTT. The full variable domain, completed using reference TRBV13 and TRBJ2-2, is AAGVIQSPRHLIKEKRETATLKCYPIPRHDTVYWYQQGPGQDPQFLISFYEKMQSDKGSIPDRFSAQQFSDYHSELNMSSLELGDSALYFCASSLVEAGELFFGEGSRLTVL.

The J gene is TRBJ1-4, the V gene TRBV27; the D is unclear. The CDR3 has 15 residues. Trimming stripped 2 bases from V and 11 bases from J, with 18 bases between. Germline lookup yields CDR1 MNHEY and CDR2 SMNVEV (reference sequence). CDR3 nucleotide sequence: TGTGCCAGCAGTTTAGTGCTGGCCCCGGAAGCGAAACTGTTTTTT. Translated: CASSLVLAPEAKLFF.

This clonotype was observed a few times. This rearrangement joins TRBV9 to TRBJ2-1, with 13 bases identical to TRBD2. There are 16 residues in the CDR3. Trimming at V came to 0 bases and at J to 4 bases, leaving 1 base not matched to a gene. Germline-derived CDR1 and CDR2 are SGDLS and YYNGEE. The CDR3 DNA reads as TGTGCCAGCAGCGTAGAACTAGCGGGAGGGTACAATGAGCAGTTCTTC. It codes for CASSVELAGGYNEQFF.

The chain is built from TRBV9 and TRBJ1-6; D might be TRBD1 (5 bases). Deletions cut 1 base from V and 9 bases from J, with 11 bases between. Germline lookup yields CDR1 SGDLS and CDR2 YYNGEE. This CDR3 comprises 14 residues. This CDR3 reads CASSVRQTASPLHF. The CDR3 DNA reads TGTGCCAGCAGCGTAAGACAGACAGCTTCACCCCTCCACTTT.

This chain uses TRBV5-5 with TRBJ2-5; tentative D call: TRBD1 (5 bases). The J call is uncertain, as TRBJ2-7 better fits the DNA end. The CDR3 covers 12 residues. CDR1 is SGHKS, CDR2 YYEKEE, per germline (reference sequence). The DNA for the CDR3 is TGTGCCAGCAGCGCAGGGTACCACGAGCAGTACTTC. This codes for CASSAGYHEQYF.

The chain's CDR3 is CSVRMGDRAGEQYF. The CDR3 DNA is TGCAGCGTTCGAATGGGAGACAGGGCTGGCGAGCAGTACTTC. J is TRBJ2-5 and V is TRBV29-1; 7 bases line up with TRBD1. Gene TRBJ2-7 matches the end of the DNA better, so the J call may be wrong. CDR1 is SQVTM and CDR2 is ANQGSEA in the germline V gene. The CDR3 is 14 residues long.

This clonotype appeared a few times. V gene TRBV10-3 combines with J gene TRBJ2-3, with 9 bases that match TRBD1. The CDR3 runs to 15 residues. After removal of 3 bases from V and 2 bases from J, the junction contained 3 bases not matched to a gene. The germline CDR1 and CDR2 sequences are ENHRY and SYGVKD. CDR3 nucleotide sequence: TGTGCCATCAGTGACCGGGACAGGGCCACAGATACGCAGTATTTT. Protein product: CAISDRDRATDTQYF.

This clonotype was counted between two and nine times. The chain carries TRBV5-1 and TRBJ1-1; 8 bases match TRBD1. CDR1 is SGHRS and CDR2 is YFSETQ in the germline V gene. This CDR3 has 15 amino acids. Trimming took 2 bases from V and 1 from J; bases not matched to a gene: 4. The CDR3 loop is CASSLLTGENTEAFF. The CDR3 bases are TGCGCCAGCAGCTTACTGACAGGGGAGAACACTGAAGCTTTCTTT.

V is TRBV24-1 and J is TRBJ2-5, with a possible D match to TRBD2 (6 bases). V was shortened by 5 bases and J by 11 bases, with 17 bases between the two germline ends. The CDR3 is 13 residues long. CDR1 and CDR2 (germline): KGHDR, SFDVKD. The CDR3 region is CATSVGLNREQYF. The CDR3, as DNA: TGTGCCACCAGTGTTGGCCTCAACCGGGAGCAGTACTTC.

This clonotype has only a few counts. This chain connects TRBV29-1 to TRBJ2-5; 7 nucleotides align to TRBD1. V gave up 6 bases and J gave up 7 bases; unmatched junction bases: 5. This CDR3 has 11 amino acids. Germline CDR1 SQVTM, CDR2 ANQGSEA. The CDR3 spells CSVGTDWTQYF. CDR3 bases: TGCAGCGTAGGGACAGACTGGACCCAGTACTTC.

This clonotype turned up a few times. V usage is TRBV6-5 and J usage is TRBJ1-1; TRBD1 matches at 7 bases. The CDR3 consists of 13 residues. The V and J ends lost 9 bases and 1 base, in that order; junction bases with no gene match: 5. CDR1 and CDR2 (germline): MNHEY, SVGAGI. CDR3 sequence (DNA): TGTGCCAGTAAACAGGGGTCGAACACTGAAGCTTTCTTT. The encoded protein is CASKQGSNTEAFF.

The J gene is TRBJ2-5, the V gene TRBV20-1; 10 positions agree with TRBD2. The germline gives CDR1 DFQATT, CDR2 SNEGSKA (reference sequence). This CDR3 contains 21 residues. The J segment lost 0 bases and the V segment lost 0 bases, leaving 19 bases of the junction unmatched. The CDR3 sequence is CSARDNLGAVSSGRNQETQYF. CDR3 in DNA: TGCAGTGCTAGAGACAATTTGGGGGCTGTTTCTAGCGGGAGAAACCAAGAGACCCAGTACTTC.